This T cell receptor beta chain derives from a study of CD8+CD57+ T cells in acquired aplastic anemia. About the research overall: The DNA of sorted CD4+ and CD8+ cells averaged around 3 ug.

This clonotype was observed many times. The CDR3 totals 15 residues. V was pared by 1 base and J by 6 bases, with 16 bases between. The germline V gene has CDR1 LGHDT and CDR2 YNNKEL (reference sequence). It was patients with CD8+CD57+ cell expansion by flow cytometry who were chosen for sequencing. A severe acquired aplastic anemia diagnosis applied to all patients. For CDR3 and TCR beta VDJ profiling, genomic DNA was the template used. From the reads, TCRdb called clonotypes with MiXCR, one entry per CDR3 protein. The repertoire has 160,000 or so distinct CDR3 sequences, more than 45% of them found once; the top ten carry around 1.1%.

The clonotype was recovered from a human donor with aplastic anemia. The chain has TRBV3-1 and TRBJ2-7; weak D call: TRBD1 (7 bases). The sample taken for sequencing was sorted CD4+, CD8+, or CD8+CD57+ T cells (not recorded which) from PBMCs. The CDR3 sequence is CASSQVNRGLAEQYF. CDR3 DNA sequence: TGTGCCAGCAGCCAAGTTAACAGGGGACTTGCCGAGCAGTACTTC.